This T cell receptor (beta chain) came from a study of blood T cell repertoires in COVID-19. Method: immunoSEQ multiplex PCR; TCRdb's copy keeps in-frame clones and lacks some. The repertoire holds some 200,000 clones, with 80% to 85% as singletons. This CDR3 is built from 15 residues. Trimming cost V 3 bases and J 4 bases, with 13 bases left between them. Germline assignment: CDR1 LGHNA and CDR2 YNFKEQ. The specimen was PBMCs or T cells enriched from blood (not recorded which). The chain is built from TRBV4-2 and TRBJ1-3, with D uncertain. The TCR sequence derives from a man aged 40-49 years who had recovered from COVID-19. CDR3 sequence: CASSHIGTPGNTIYF. In nucleotides, the CDR3 is TGTGCCAGCAGCCATATCGGTACTCCGGGAAACACCATATATTTT.